This record looks at one T cell receptor (beta chain) sequence and its context. What it recognizes is unknown. This entry comes from a study of Ad26.COV2.S vaccination and SARS-CoV-2 variants. Study background: Into the muscle, Ad26.COV2.S was dosed once or twice, 56 days apart.

This CDR3 is 16 amino acids long. V shed 6 bases and J 2 bases; nucleotides not matched to a gene: 10. Germline CDR1 is SGHNT and CDR2 is YENEEA. Whole-study findings and limits: Recipients of either vaccine or placebo displayed similar breadth of non-spike TCRs. A substantial breadth of spike-specific CD8+ and CD4+ T cell responses after vaccination has been reported.

As to treatment: approximately 18 received Ad26.COV2.S at low or high dose, single or two shots; 5 received placebo; per-sample allocation not given. The investigators took samples on day 63 after the first vaccine or placebo injection. Whoever gave the sample was an adult aged 18-55 years in Boston. The data were produced by immunoSEQ multiplex PCR, yet TCRdb's version contains in-frame clones alone and is incomplete. Among about 680,000 clones listed, 80% to 90% were seen once. Sequenced material: peripheral blood, taken in a trial of Ad26.COV2.S vaccine versus placebo. The chain is built from TRBV11-3 and TRBJ2-7, with 10 bases that match TRBD2. The source is a person between 18 and 59 years old who received the Ad26.COV2.S COVID-19 vaccine or a placebo. DNA of the CDR3: TGTGCCAGCAGGCTTTCTGGACTAGCGGTGCCCTACGAGCAGTACTTC. This gives the protein CASRLSGLAVPYEQYF.